These T cell receptor beta chains were read from a single sample in a study of blood T cell repertoires in COVID-19. Assay used: immunoSEQ multiplex PCR; TCRdb lists only in-frame clones, some missing. The sample has some 62,000 clones; around 80% are singletons. Material for sequencing was peripheral blood. These receptor sequences come from a human donor in a cohort sampled during active COVID-19. Both conserved end residues are part of each CDR3. The order of the fields is clone size, V gene, J gene, D gene, CDR3 protein, CDR3 DNA. A D gene is named only where the DNA matches it firmly. Only part of the rows carry a size: once, few, many, or a class if the clone is expanded.

NA	TRBV6-5	TRBJ2-1	TRBD2	CASSSTGGPYNEQFF	TGTGCCAGCAGTTCCACGGGGGGGCCCTACAATGAGCAGTTCTTC
NA	TRBV18	TRBJ2-1	TRBD1	CASSGTGSSYNEQFF	TGTGCCAGCTCAGGGACAGGTAGCTCCTACAATGAGCAGTTCTTC
few	TRBV5-1	TRBJ2-5	TRBD1	CASIDGQGSETQYF	TGCGCCAGCATAGATGGACAGGGGTCAGAGACCCAGTACTTC
NA	TRBV2	TRBJ2-1	TRBD2	CASRWTSGGNNEQFF	TGTGCCAGCCGATGGACTAGCGGGGGGAACAATGAGCAGTTCTTC
NA	TRBV6-1	TRBJ2-6	NA	CASSEVPGVGANVLTF	TGTGCCAGCAGTGAGGTACCAGGGGTTGGGGCCAACGTCCTGACTTTC
NA	TRBV6-6	TRBJ2-7	NA	CASSRPGLGEQYF	TGTGCCAGCAGTAGACCCGGACTCGGCGAGCAGTACTTC
few	TRBV7-8	TRBJ1-5	NA	CASSLAGGTGRQPQHF	TGTGCCAGCAGCTTGGCGGGTGGAACCGGTCGTCAGCCCCAGCATTTT
NA	TRBV6-6	TRBJ2-7	TRBD1	CASRDRGREEQYF	TGTGCCAGCCGGGACAGGGGGCGAGAGGAGCAGTACTTC
NA	TRBV9	TRBJ2-2	TRBD1	CASSTRQGFTGELFF	TGTGCCAGCAGCACCCGACAGGGTTTCACCGGGGAGCTGTTTTTT
NA	TRBV7-3	TRBJ2-3	TRBD2	CASSLIGGGTHSTDTQYF	TGTGCCAGCAGCTTAATAGGCGGGGGGACACATAGCACAGATACGCAGTATTTT
NA	TRBV12-3/TRBV12-4	TRBJ2-5	NA	CASTPAGQETQYF	TGTGCCAGCACCCCGGCAGGGCAAGAGACCCAGTACTTC
NA	TRBV5-1	TRBJ2-2	NA	CASSLDGHFTGELFF	TGCGCCAGCAGCTTGGACGGACACTTCACCGGGGAGCTGTTTTTT
NA	TRBV5-1	TRBJ2-4	NA	CASSLDGQPKNIQYF	TGCGCCAGCAGCTTGGATGGGCAGCCCAAAAACATTCAGTACTTC
NA	TRBV7-9	TRBJ1-5	TRBD1	CASSGTGAFYNQPQHF	TGTGCCAGCTCCGGGACAGGGGCCTTTTACAATCAGCCCCAGCATTTT
NA	TRBV5-1	TRBJ1-1	NA	CASSEQGMTEAFF	TGCGCCAGCAGCGAACAGGGTATGACTGAAGCTTTCTTT
NA	TRBV14	TRBJ2-2	TRBD2	CASSHTLKLAGSPGELFF	TGTGCCAGCAGCCACACTCTAAAACTAGCGGGGAGTCCCGGGGAGCTGTTTTTT
NA	TRBV28	TRBJ1-5	NA	CASRANSNQPQHF	TGTGCCAGCAGAGCAAATAGCAATCAGCCCCAGCATTTT
NA	TRBV5-5	TRBJ2-2	NA	CASSFGTGNTGELFF	TGTGCCAGCAGCTTCGGAACAGGGAACACCGGGGAGCTGTTTTTT
NA	TRBV7-8	TRBJ1-2	NA	CASSILGSSYEKYGYTF	TGTGCCAGCAGCATACTTGGTAGCAGCTATGAAAAGTATGGCTACACCTTC
NA	TRBV6-5	TRBJ2-3	NA	CASSYVGSSSDTQYF	TGTGCCAGCAGTTATGTGGGCAGTTCGTCAGATACGCAGTATTTT
NA	TRBV6-5	TRBJ2-2	NA	CASSWEAGNTGELFF	TGTGCCAGCAGTTGGGAGGCGGGGAACACCGGGGAGCTGTTTTTT
NA	TRBV27	TRBJ2-1	NA	CASSLPTRNEQFF	TGTGCCAGCAGTCTCCCGACTCGGAATGAGCAGTTCTTC
once	TRBV20-1	TRBJ2-5	TRBD2	CSASMGVAGQETQYF	TGCAGTGCTAGTATGGGAGTAGCGGGGCAAGAGACCCAGTACTTC
NA	TRBV6-2/TRBV6-3	TRBJ1-2	NA	CASSTIDRTYGYTF	TGTGCCAGCAGCACCATTGACAGGACCTATGGCTACACCTTC
NA	TRBV6-5	TRBJ2-7	NA	CASSYRGQIGEQYF	TGTGCCAGCAGTTACCGCGGACAGATAGGAGAGCAGTACTTC
few	TRBV24-1	TRBJ2-7	NA	CATSAPGREAQYF	TGTGCCACCAGTGCCCCGGGCAGGGAGGCGCAGTACTTC
NA	TRBV19	TRBJ1-1	NA	CASRNSMSGYAEAFF	TGTGCCAGTAGAAACTCCATGTCAGGATACGCTGAAGCTTTCTTT
NA	TRBV6-5	TRBJ2-1	NA	CASSIQGGEQFF	TGTGCCAGCAGTATACAGGGCGGTGAGCAGTTCTTC
NA	TRBV19	TRBJ1-5	TRBD1	CASSRDRDEHF	TGTGCCAGTAGCAGGGACAGGGACGAACATTTT
NA	TRBV6-2/TRBV6-3	TRBJ2-1	TRBD1	CASSSSRGFYNEQFF	TGTGCCAGCAGCTCTTCCAGGGGGTTCTACAATGAGCAGTTCTTC
NA	TRBV19	TRBJ1-5	NA	CASSSGAQPQHF	TGTGCCAGTAGCTCAGGGGCTCAGCCCCAGCATTTT
NA	TRBV29-1	TRBJ1-1	NA	CSGSTVPTEAFF	TGCAGCGGTAGTACTGTTCCCACTGAAGCTTTCTTT